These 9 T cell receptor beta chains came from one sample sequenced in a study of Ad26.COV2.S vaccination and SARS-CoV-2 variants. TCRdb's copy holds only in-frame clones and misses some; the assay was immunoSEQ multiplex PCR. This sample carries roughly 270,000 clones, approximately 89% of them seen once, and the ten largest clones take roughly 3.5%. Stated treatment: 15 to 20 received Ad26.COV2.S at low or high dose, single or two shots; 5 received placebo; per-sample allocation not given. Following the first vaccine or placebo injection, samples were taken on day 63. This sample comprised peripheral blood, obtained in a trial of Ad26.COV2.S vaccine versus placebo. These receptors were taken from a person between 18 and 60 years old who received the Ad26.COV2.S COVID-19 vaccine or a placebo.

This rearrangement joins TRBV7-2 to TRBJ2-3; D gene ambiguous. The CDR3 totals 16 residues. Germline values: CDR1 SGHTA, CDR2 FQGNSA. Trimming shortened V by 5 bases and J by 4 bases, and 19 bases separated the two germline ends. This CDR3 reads CASSIGAGTPADTQYF. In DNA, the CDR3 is TGTGCCAGCAGCATCGGTGCAGGAACCCCCGCAGATACGCAGTATTTT.

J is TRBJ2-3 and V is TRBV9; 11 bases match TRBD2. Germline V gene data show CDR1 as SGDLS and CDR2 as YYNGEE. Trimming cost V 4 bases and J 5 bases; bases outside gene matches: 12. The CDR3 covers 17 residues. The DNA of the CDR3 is TGTGCCAGCAGCCCCTCGGGATCTGGACTAGCGGGAGATACGCAGTATTTT. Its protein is CASSPSGSGLAGDTQYF.

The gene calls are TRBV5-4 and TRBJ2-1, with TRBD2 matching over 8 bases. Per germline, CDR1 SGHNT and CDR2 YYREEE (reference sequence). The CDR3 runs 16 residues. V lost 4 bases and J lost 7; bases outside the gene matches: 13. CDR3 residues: CASSTTSGGRKNEQFF. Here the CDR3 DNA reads TGTGCCAGCAGCACCACTAGCGGAGGGAGAAAGAATGAGCAGTTCTTC.

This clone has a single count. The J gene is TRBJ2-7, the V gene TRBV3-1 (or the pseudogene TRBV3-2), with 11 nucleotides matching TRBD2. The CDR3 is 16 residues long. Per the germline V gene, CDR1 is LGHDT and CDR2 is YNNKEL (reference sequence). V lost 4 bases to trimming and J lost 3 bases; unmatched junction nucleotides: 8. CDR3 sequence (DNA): TGTGCCAGCAGCCCCTTCATTGGGACTAGCGGCTACGAGCAGTACTTC. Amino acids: CASSPFIGTSGYEQYF.

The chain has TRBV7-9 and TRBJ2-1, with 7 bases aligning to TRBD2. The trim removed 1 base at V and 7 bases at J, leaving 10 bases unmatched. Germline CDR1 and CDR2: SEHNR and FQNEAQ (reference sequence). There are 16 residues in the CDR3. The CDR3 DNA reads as TGTGCCAGCAGCTTAGATGGGGGAGGGCCGGAGAATGAGCAGTTCTTC. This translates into CASSLDGGGPENEQFF.

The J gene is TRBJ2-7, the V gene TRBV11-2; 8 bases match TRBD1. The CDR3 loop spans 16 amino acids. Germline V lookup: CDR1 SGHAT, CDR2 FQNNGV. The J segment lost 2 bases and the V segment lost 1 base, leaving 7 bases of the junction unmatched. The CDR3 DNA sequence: TGTGCCAGCAGCTTAGGAGGGACAGGCGCTACCTACGAGCAGTACTTC. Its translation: CASSLGGTGATYEQYF.

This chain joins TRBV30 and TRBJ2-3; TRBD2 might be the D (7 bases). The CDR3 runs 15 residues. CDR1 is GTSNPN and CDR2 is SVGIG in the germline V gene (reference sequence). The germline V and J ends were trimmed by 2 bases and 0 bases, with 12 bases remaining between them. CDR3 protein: CAWSRRGRSTDTQYF. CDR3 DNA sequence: TGTGCCTGGAGTCGGCGGGGGCGTAGCACAGATACGCAGTATTTT.

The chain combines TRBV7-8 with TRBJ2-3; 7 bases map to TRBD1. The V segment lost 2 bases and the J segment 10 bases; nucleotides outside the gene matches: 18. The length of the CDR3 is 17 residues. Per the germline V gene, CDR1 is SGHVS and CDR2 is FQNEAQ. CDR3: CASSLLLGQAQLGAQYF. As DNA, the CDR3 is TGTGCCAGCAGCTTACTTCTTGGACAGGCCCAACTTGGAGCGCAGTATTTT.

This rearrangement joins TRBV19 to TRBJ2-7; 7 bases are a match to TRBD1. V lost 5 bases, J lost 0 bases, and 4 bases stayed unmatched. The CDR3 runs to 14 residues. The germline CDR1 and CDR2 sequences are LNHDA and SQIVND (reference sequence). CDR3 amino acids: CASSPTGVSYEQYF. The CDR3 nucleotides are TGTGCCAGTAGTCCTACAGGGGTCTCCTACGAGCAGTACTTC.